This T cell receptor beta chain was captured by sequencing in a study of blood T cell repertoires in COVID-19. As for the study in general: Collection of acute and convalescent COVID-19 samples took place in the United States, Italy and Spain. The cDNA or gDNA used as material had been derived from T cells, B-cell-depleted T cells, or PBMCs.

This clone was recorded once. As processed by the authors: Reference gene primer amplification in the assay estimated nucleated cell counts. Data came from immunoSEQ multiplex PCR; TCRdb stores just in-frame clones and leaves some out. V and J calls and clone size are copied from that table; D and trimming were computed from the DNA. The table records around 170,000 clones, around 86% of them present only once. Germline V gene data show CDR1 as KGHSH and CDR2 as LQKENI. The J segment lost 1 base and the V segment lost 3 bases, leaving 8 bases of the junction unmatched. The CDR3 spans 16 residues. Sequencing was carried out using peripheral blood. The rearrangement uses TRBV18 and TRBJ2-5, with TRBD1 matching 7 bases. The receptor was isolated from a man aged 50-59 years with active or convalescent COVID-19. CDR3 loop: CASSPRQGVSQETQYF. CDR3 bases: TGTGCCAGCTCACCCCGCCAGGGGGTCAGCCAAGAGACCCAGTACTTC.